This is a list of T cell receptor beta chains from one sample in a study of glioma-infiltrating T cells. TCRdb redid the calling of the multiplex PCR reads with MiXCR, one entry per CDR3 protein. The repertoire holds some 16,000 distinct CDR3 sequences, 58% seen once, with around two fifths in the top ten. Material: glioma tissue, nonneoplastic brain tissue, or PBMCs (not recorded which). The receptors here all came from a human donor with low-grade glioma or glioblastoma, undergoing nonglioma brain surgery, or in good health (not recorded which). The CDR3 runs from the conserved cysteine through the conserved F or W. The D gene is left open where the match is weak. Only part of the rows carry a size: once, few, many, or a class if the clone is expanded.

J | size | D | V | CDR3 | DNA
TRBJ1-2 | - | - | TRBV6-2/TRBV6-3 | CASQTGNGYTF | TGTGCCAGCCAGACAGGAAATGGCTACACCTTC
TRBJ2-7 | few | - | TRBV18 | CASSPAYEQYF | TGTGCCAGCTCACCGGCCTACGAGCAGTACTTC
TRBJ1-1 | - | - | TRBV15 | CATSRVTNTEAFF | TGTGCCACCAGCAGAGTGACCAACACTGAAGCTTTCTTT
TRBJ1-2 | - | TRBD1 | TRBV6-2/TRBV6-3 | CASRHGQGRDYGYTF | TGTGCCAGCAGACACGGACAGGGAAGAGACTATGGCTACACCTTC
TRBJ2-7 | - | TRBD2 | TRBV28 | CASSFPSGTYEQYF | TGTGCCAGCAGTTTCCCTAGCGGGACCTACGAGCAGTACTTC
TRBJ2-3 | - | - | TRBV6-2/TRBV6-3 | CASSYRRRRTDTQYF | TGTGCCAGCAGTTACCGGCGGCGAAGGACAGATACGCAGTATTTT
TRBJ2-7 | many | - | TRBV7-6 | CASSPGLEQYF | TGTGCCAGCAGCCCTGGACTAGAGCAGTACTTC
TRBJ2-5 | few | - | TRBV6-6 | CASSYGGTETQYF | TGTGCCAGCAGTTACGGGGGGACAGAGACCCAGTACTTC
TRBJ2-3 | few | - | TRBV6-1 | CASTQGKGEYF | TGTGCCAGCACCCAGGGGAAGGGCGAGTATTTT
TRBJ1-5 | medium-sized | - | TRBV28 | CASNWGQTGQPQHF | TGTGCCAGCAACTGGGGACAAACGGGCCAGCCCCAGCATTTT
TRBJ2-7 | - | - | TRBV4-1 | CASSQVGAGVYEQYF | TGCGCCAGCAGCCAAGTGGGGGCAGGGGTATACGAGCAGTACTTC
TRBJ1-1 | - | - | TRBV15 | CATSRDDQGWHTEAFF | TGTGCCACCAGCAGAGATGACCAGGGTTGGCACACTGAAGCTTTCTTT
TRBJ2-7 | - | TRBD2 | TRBV20-1 | CSDTSLAVYSYEQYF | TGCAGTGATACATCTCTAGCGGTCTACTCCTACGAGCAGTACTTC
TRBJ2-3 | - | TRBD2 | TRBV20-1 | CSARDNPGGGKDTQYF | TGCAGTGCTAGAGATAACCCTGGCGGGGGGAAAGATACGCAGTATTTT
TRBJ2-1 | once | - | TRBV7-2 | CASSLVPGYNEQFF | TGTGCCAGCAGCTTAGTACCGGGGTACAATGAGCAGTTCTTC
TRBJ2-7 | - | TRBD1 | TRBV6-1 | CASSSTGTGHYEQYF | TGTGCCAGCAGTTCGACCGGGACAGGGCATTACGAGCAGTACTTC
TRBJ2-7 | - | TRBD1 | TRBV6-2/TRBV6-3 | CASTVRDRGREQYF | TGTGCCAGCACCGTCCGGGACAGGGGTAGAGAGCAGTACTTC
TRBJ1-2 | many | - | TRBV18 | CASSQTDTYGYTF | TGTGCCAGCTCCCAGACGGATACCTATGGCTACACCTTC
TRBJ2-1 | - | - | TRBV27 | CATEDHEQFF | TGTGCCACTGAAGACCACGAGCAGTTCTTC
TRBJ1-6 | - | - | TRBV15 | CATSRLQSPLHF | TGTGCCACCAGCAGATTACAATCACCCCTCCACTTT
TRBJ1-1 | - | - | TRBV9 | CASSVVQGGNRGTEAFF | TGTGCCAGCAGCGTAGTGCAGGGAGGTAATCGGGGCACTGAAGCTTTCTTT
TRBJ1-3 | few | - | TRBV6-1 | CASRGQGEGNTIYF | TGTGCCAGCAGGGGTCAGGGCGAAGGAAACACCATATATTTT
TRBJ1-2 | - | TRBD1 | TRBV7-2 | CASSFGQGYYGYTF | TGTGCCAGCAGCTTTGGACAGGGGTACTATGGCTACACCTTC
TRBJ1-6 | - | - | TRBV6-6 | CASSYLDTSLSSLHF | TGTGCCAGCAGTTACCTGGACACATCCCTTTCGTCCCTCCACTTT
TRBJ1-2 | few | - | TRBV28 | CASSRNGGYTF | TGTGCCAGCAGCCGGAATGGGGGCTACACCTTC
TRBJ1-1 | - | TRBD1 | TRBV20-1 | CSGRDRNRGNTEAFF | TGCAGTGGTAGAGACCGTAACAGGGGGAACACTGAAGCTTTCTTT
TRBJ1-5 | - | - | TRBV7-3 | CASSLTGDQPQHF | TGTGCCAGCAGCTTAACAGGGGATCAGCCCCAGCATTTT
TRBJ2-1 | medium-sized | TRBD1 | TRBV27 | CASSLRDRGNFEQFF | TGTGCCAGCAGTTTGCGGGACAGGGGGAATTTTGAGCAGTTCTTC
TRBJ2-1 | - | TRBD2 | TRBV20-1 | CSARLAGVGINEQFF | TGCAGTGCTCGTTTAGCGGGAGTTGGGATCAATGAGCAGTTCTTC
TRBJ2-5 | - | - | TRBV11-2 | CASSLAPTVRQETQYF | TGTGCCAGCAGCTTGGCCCCGACAGTCCGACAAGAGACCCAGTACTTC
TRBJ1-1 | - | - | TRBV11-2 | CASSSSRDGGRTEAFF | TGTGCCAGCAGCTCGTCCCGGGACGGGGGACGGACTGAAGCTTTCTTT
TRBJ1-5 | - | - | TRBV6-2/TRBV6-3 | CASSYSPGDQPQHF | TGTGCCAGCAGTTACTCCCCGGGGGATCAGCCCCAGCATTTT
TRBJ1-2 | - | - | TRBV27 | CASSALQGRKSYTF | TGTGCCAGCAGTGCCCTACAGGGAAGGAAAAGCTACACCTTC
TRBJ2-1 | few | - | TRBV6-1 | CASTFGLNEQFF | TGTGCCAGCACCTTCGGTCTGAATGAGCAGTTCTTC
TRBJ1-3 | few | - | TRBV7-2 | CASSLGENTIYF | TGTGCCAGCAGCTTAGGAGAAAACACCATATATTTT
TRBJ1-1 | - | - | TRBV7-9 | CASSLTREAFF | TGTGCCAGCAGCTTAACTAGAGAAGCTTTCTTT
TRBJ1-2 | few | - | TRBV6-1 | CASSSSDYGYTF | TGTGCCAGCAGTAGTTCGGACTATGGCTACACCTTC
TRBJ2-5 | few | - | TRBV12-3/TRBV12-4 | CASSKGGVLETQYF | TGTGCCAGCAGCAAAGGGGGGGTTCTAGAGACCCAGTACTTC
TRBJ2-3 | - | - | TRBV20-1 | CSASGSSDTQYF | TGCAGTGCTAGCGGGAGCTCAGATACGCAGTATTTT
TRBJ1-1 | - | TRBD1 | TRBV27 | CASSLKGAGTEAFF | TGTGCCAGCAGTTTGAAGGGGGCCGGCACTGAAGCTTTCTTT
TRBJ2-7 | - | TRBD2 | TRBV28 | CASSSERERSYEQYF | TGTGCCAGCAGTTCCGAGCGGGAGCGCTCCTACGAGCAGTACTTC
TRBJ1-5 | - | - | TRBV20-1 | CSAREGPSNQPQHF | TGCAGTGCTAGAGAGGGACCGAGCAATCAGCCCCAGCATTTT